Shown below are 22 T cell receptor beta chains from a single sample sequenced in a study of cytomegalovirus exposure and HLA in healthy donors. In the PCR, 60 Vbeta and 13 Jbeta primers were used. Sequencing was performed with immunoSEQ multiplex PCR; in TCRdb, only in-frame clones are kept and a portion is missing. The table has about 82,000 clones, roughly a tenth seen once. Sequencing was carried out using PBMCs. The receptors derive from a man in his sixties in good health and CMV-seropositive.

V is TRBV5-1 and J is TRBJ2-2; 7 positions match TRBD1. Trimming took 4 bases from V and 7 from J; bases not matched to a gene: 7. CDR1 is SGHRS and CDR2 is YFSETQ in the germline V gene. This CDR3 spans 14 amino acids. As DNA, the CDR3 is TGCGCCAGCAGCGTGAGGGGGCAGGGCGGGGAGCTGTTTTTT. Protein product: CASSVRGQGGELFF.

This clone was observed a handful of times. The CDR3: CASSTLSRPGHAPV. The CDR3 DNA is TGTGCCAGCAGCACACTTTCGCGTCCGGGACACGCACCCGTC. The chain carries TRBV28 and TRBJ2-7; D possibly corresponds to TRBD1 (6 bases). The CDR3 has 14 amino acids. CDR1 and CDR2 (germline): MDHEN, SYDVKM.

This clone was counted between two and nine times. The V gene is TRBV19, the J gene TRBJ1-1; 9 nucleotides match TRBD1. V dropped 7 bases and J dropped 4; count of bases not matched to a gene: 7. This CDR3 has 14 residues. Germline assignment: CDR1 LNHDA and CDR2 SQIVND (reference sequence). As DNA, the CDR3 is TGTGCCAGTAACAGGGGGCAATTGGGCACTGAAGCTTTCTTT. Protein product: CASNRGQLGTEAFF. The whole variable domain, remainder taken from reference TRBV19 and TRBJ1-1, is DGGITQSPKYLFRKEGQNVTLSCEQNLNHDAMYWYRQDPGQGLRLIYYSQIVNDFQKGDIAEGYSVSREKKESFPLTVTSAQKNPTAFYLCASNRGQLGTEAFFGQGTRLTVV.

The V gene is TRBV25-1, the J gene TRBJ1-2; 11 nucleotides match TRBD1. Trimming took 6 bases from V and 7 from J; bases not matched to a gene: 10. The CDR3 is 15 amino acids. Germline V CDR1 and CDR2: MGHDK, SYGVNS. CDR3 amino acids: CASRTTGQGGSGYTF. The CDR3 region has the DNA TGTGCCAGCAGGACCACGGGACAGGGGGGGTCTGGCTACACCTTC.

This sequence joins TRBV12-1 and TRBJ2-7; the D call TRBD1 from the table was never checked on the DNA. TRBV12-1 is designated a pseudogene. The CDR3 length is 15 residues. The CDR3 loop reads CASSFTVTYSYEQYF. CDR3 DNA: TGTGCCAGCAGCTTTACAGTCACCTACTCCTACGAGCAGTACTTC.

This chain uses TRBV25-1 with TRBJ2-5; 9 bases fit TRBD2. The junction had 1 base not matched to a gene; V was cut back by 4 bases and J by 4 bases. Germline V gives CDR1 MGHDK, CDR2 SYGVNS. There are 13 residues in the CDR3. CDR3 in DNA: TGTGCCAGCAGTGTAGCGGGAGTAGAGACCCAGTACTTC. It codes for CASSVAGVETQYF.

This clone was seen a handful of times. The chain is built from TRBV19 and TRBJ2-2; TRBD2 aligns across 9 bases. The junction had 16 bases not matched to a gene; V was cut back by 8 bases and J by 6 bases. The length of the CDR3 is 17 residues. Looked up from germline, CDR1 is LNHDA and CDR2 is SQIVND (reference sequence). CDR3 sequence: CASFYRLAGLSAGELFF. The CDR3 DNA reads TGTGCCAGTTTCTATCGGCTAGCGGGACTTTCCGCCGGGGAGCTGTTTTTT.

The V and J genes are TRBV19 and TRBJ2-2; TRBD1 aligns across 9 bases. The germline V gene encodes CDR1 LNHDA and CDR2 SQIVND (reference sequence). The CDR3 totals 16 residues. V lost 6 bases to trimming and J lost 3 bases; unmatched junction nucleotides: 8. CDR3 sequence (DNA): TGTGCCAGTAGGGGGACAGGGCGAGTTCACACCGGGGAGCTGTTTTTT. Encoded protein: CASRGTGRVHTGELFF.

This sequence joins TRBV5-6 and TRBJ1-5; the match to TRBD1 covers 7 bases. In germline, CDR1 is SGHDT, CDR2 YYEEEE. The CDR3 sequence is 16 residues long. V gave up 2 bases and J gave up 2 bases; unmatched junction bases: 7. The CDR3 protein is CASSFRSTGGNQPQHF. The CDR3 bases are TGTGCCAGCAGCTTCAGATCCACAGGGGGCAATCAGCCCCAGCATTTT. Filled out from reference TRBV5-6 and TRBJ1-5, the complete variable domain reads DAGVTQSPTHLIKTRGQQVTLRCSPKSGHDTVSWYQQALGQGPQFIFQYYEEEERQRGNFPDRFSGHQFPNYSSELNVNALLLGDSALYLCASSFRSTGGNQPQHFGDGTRLSIL.

The genes are TRBV2 and TRBJ2-7, with TRBD1 matching over 7 bases. Germline V gene lookup returns CDR1 SNHLY and CDR2 FYNNEI. Losses at the gene ends were 5 bases for V and 4 bases for J; bases not matched to a gene: 11. There are 15 residues in the CDR3. The CDR3 sequence is CASSQRRDREYEQYF. The DNA of the CDR3 is TGTGCCAGCAGTCAAAGACGGGACAGAGAATACGAGCAGTACTTC.

On this clone itself: The sample carries other DNA sequences with the same CDR3. V usage is TRBV5-6 and J usage is TRBJ2-3, with D tentatively TRBD1 (5 bases). Deletions cut 4 bases from V and 7 bases from J, with 10 bases between. Germline loops: CDR1 SGHDT, CDR2 YYEEEE. The CDR3 spans 12 residues. In DNA form, the CDR3 reads TGTGCCAGCAGCAGGCAGGGAAATACGCAGTATTTT. This sequence encodes CASSRQGNTQYF.

This clone was counted a few times. The chain recombines TRBV11-2 with TRBJ1-1, with 7 bases that match TRBD1. Germline CDR1 reads SGHAT; CDR2 reads FQNNGV. The CDR3 has 17 residues. J was trimmed by 3 bases and V by 2 bases; bases with no gene match: 12. CDR3 amino acids: CASSLSPRGRRDTEAFF. In nucleotides, the CDR3 is TGTGCCAGCAGCTTAAGTCCGAGGGGGCGCAGGGACACTGAAGCTTTCTTT.

This clone was recorded a few times. This chain connects TRBV29-1 to TRBJ1-1, with D possibly being TRBD1 (6 bases). Trimming stripped 7 bases from V and 5 bases from J, with 20 bases between. CDR3 length: 14 residues. CDR1 and CDR2 (germline): SQVTM, ANQGSEA. DNA of the CDR3: TGCAGCGCTCCGATCCTGACAGGAACAACTGAAGCTTTCTTT. The encoded protein is CSAPILTGTTEAFF.

The chain carries TRBV4-1 and TRBJ2-2; 11 bases match TRBD2. The CDR3 totals 15 residues. J gave up 3 bases and V 3 bases, and 0 bases lay outside the gene matches. Germline V gene sequence: CDR1 MGHRA, CDR2 YSYEKL. The CDR3 nucleotides read TGCGCCAGCAGCCAGGGACTAGCGGACACCGGGGAGCTGTTTTTT. This codes for CASSQGLADTGELFF.

This clone has a handful of counts. This sequence joins TRBV19 and TRBJ2-3, with TRBD1 matching over 7 bases. Looked up from germline, CDR1 is LNHDA and CDR2 is SQIVND (reference sequence). The V segment lost 7 bases and the J segment 2 bases; nucleotides outside the gene matches: 6. The CDR3 runs to 14 residues. Written as DNA, the CDR3 is TGTGCCAGTAAGGGGGCAGGGACCACAGATACGCAGTATTTT. Translating gives CASKGAGTTDTQYF.

The chain couples TRBV30 to TRBJ1-6; 9 nucleotides align to TRBD1. J lost 7 bases, V lost 5 bases, and 3 bases had no gene match. This CDR3 has 13 amino acids. The germline gives CDR1 GTSNPN, CDR2 SVGIG (reference sequence). The CDR3 nucleotides are TGTGCCTGGGGACAGGGGAACAATTCACCCCTCCACTTT. It translates to CAWGQGNNSPLHF.

The V gene is TRBV27, the J gene TRBJ1-1, with D perhaps TRBD1 (5 bases). Germline values: CDR1 MNHEY, CDR2 SMNVEV (reference sequence). This CDR3 has 17 amino acids. The germline V and J ends were trimmed by 4 bases and 4 bases, with 22 bases remaining between them. CDR3 region: CASSYPAWMVQGTEAFF. CDR3 DNA: TGTGCCAGCAGTTACCCTGCGTGGATGGTTCAGGGCACTGAAGCTTTCTTT.

This clone was counted a few times. The rearrangement joins TRBV15 to TRBJ2-5, with D perhaps matching TRBD2 (6 bases). Per the germline V gene, CDR1 is LNHNV and CDR2 is YYDKDF (reference sequence). This CDR3 spans 15 amino acids. The V end lost 0 bases, the J end lost 1 base, and 9 bases lay between the germline ends. CDR3 DNA: TGTGCCACCAGCAGAGACGGAGGGTTCCAAGAGACCCAGTACTTC. This gives the protein CATSRDGGFQETQYF. Filled out from reference TRBV15 and TRBJ2-5, the complete variable domain reads DAMVIQNPRYQVTQFGKPVTLSCSQTLNHNVMYWYQQKSSQAPKLLFHYYDKDFNNEADTPDNFQSRRPNTSFCFLDIRSPGLGDTAMYLCATSRDGGFQETQYFGPGTRLLVL.

A few counts support this clone. This chain uses TRBV6-5 with TRBJ2-7, with a weak D call TRBD1 (7 bases). V was trimmed by 6 bases and J by 0 bases, leaving 9 bases between them. The CDR3 extends over 13 amino acids. CDR1 and CDR2 from the germline V gene are MNHEY and SVGAGI. The CDR3 DNA follows: TGTGCCAGCAGGGAGGGGGCCTCCTACGAGCAGTACGTC. Amino acids: CASREGASYEQYV.

V and J are TRBV5-6 and TRBJ2-2, with unresolved D. CDR1 and CDR2 (germline): SGHDT, YYEEEE. Between the trimmed V and J ends, which lost 0 bases and 6 bases, there was a span of 3 bases. The CDR3 extends over 12 amino acids. The CDR3 spells CASSLASGELFF. The CDR3 coding sequence is TGTGCCAGCAGCTTGGCATCCGGGGAGCTGTTTTTT.

This clone was seen a handful of times. CDR3 residues: CASSLTWRNTDTQYF. The CDR3 coding sequence is TGTGCCAGTAGTCTGACGTGGAGAAACACAGATACGCAGTATTTT. This sequence joins TRBV19 and TRBJ2-3; D is unresolved. Trimming removed 5 bases from V and 2 bases from J, with 14 bases in between. CDR1 LNHDA and CDR2 SQIVND come from the germline V gene (reference sequence). This CDR3 contains 15 residues.

V usage is TRBV27 and J usage is TRBJ1-2; perhaps TRBD1 as D (6 bases). The germline CDR1 and CDR2 sequences are MNHEY and SMNVEV (reference sequence). There are 16 residues in the CDR3. V was clipped by 5 bases and J by 0 bases, with 16 bases between them. CDR3 nucleotides: TGTGCCAGCAGTATGACCGAGGGGGTAGCTAACTATGGCTACACCTTC. It translates to CASSMTEGVANYGYTF.